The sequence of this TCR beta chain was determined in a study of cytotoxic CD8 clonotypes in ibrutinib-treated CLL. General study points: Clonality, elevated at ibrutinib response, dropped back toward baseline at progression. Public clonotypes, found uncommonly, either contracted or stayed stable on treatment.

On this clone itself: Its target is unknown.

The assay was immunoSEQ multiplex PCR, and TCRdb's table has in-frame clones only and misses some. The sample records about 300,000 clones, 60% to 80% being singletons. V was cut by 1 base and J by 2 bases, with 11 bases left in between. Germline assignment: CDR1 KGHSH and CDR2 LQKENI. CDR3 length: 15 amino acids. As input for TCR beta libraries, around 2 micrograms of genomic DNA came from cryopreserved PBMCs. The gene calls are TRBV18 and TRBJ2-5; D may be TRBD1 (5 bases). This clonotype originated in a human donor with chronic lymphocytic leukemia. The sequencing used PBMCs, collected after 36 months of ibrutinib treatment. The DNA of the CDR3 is TGTGCCAGCTCACCACTTCTGACAGAACAAGAGACCCAGTACTTC. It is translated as CASSPLLTEQETQYF. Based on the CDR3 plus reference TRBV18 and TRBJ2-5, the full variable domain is NAGVMQNPRHLVRRRGQEARLRCSPMKGHSHVYWYRQLPEEGLKFMVYLQKENIIDESGMPKERFSAEFPKEGPSILRIQQVVRGDSAAYFCASSPLLTEQETQYFGPGTRLLVL.